This entry lists 26 T cell receptor beta chains sequenced from one sample in a study of cytomegalovirus exposure and HLA in healthy donors. PCR employed 60 Vbeta and 13 Jbeta primers. The method was immunoSEQ multiplex PCR; TCRdb's version includes in-frame clones alone and lacks a portion of them. The data hold 91,000 or so clones, with over 75% observed a single time. Sequencing was performed on PBMCs. These receptors all come from a man aged 25-45 years in good health and CMV-seropositive.

This chain joins TRBV4-1 and TRBJ1-2; D is uncertain. The germline V and J ends were trimmed by 6 bases and 7 bases, with 18 bases remaining between them. The germline CDR1 and CDR2 sequences are MGHRA and YSYEKL. This CDR3 region has 14 residues. CDR3 nucleotide sequence: TGCGCCAGCAGTACTACCCCGGGAGCGGCTGGCTACACCTTC. Translating it yields CASSTTPGAAGYTF.

The V and J genes are TRBV4-1 and TRBJ1-4; D is unclear. Germline values: CDR1 MGHRA, CDR2 YSYEKL. The CDR3 covers 16 residues. With 0 bases removed from V and 8 bases from J, the gap between germline ends came to 16 bases. The CDR3 reads CASSQEFTVYGEKLFF. As DNA, the CDR3 is TGCGCCAGCAGCCAAGAATTCACAGTATATGGGGAAAAACTGTTTTTT.

This clone was counted a few times. The chain employs TRBV19 and TRBJ1-3; D might be TRBD1 (6 bases). The CDR3 contains 16 residues. Trimming took off 7 bases at V and 3 bases at J, with 19 bases between the two ends. The V gene's germline CDR1 is LNHDA and CDR2 SQIVND (reference sequence). As DNA, the CDR3 is TGTGCCAGTACCCCGGACAGCCCACTGGTTGGAAACACCATATATTTT. Protein sequence: CASTPDSPLVGNTIYF.

The V gene is TRBV18, the J gene TRBJ1-1, with D possibly TRBD1 on 5 matching bases. V lost 4 bases, J lost 1 base, and 13 bases lay in between. There are 15 residues in the CDR3. The germline V gene has CDR1 KGHSH and CDR2 LQKENI. CDR3: CASSLQGGRNTEAFF. The CDR3 DNA follows: TGTGCCAGCTCACTCCAGGGAGGTCGGAACACTGAAGCTTTCTTT.

V usage is TRBV7-9 and J usage is TRBJ2-7; 7 nucleotides line up with TRBD1. V shed 4 bases, J shed 0 bases, and the junction held 12 bases outside the gene matches. Germline loops: CDR1 SEHNR, CDR2 FQNEAQ (reference sequence). This CDR3 is 17 amino acids long. DNA for the CDR3: TGTGCCAGCAGCTCCGGGACAGAAAGTCCAAACTCCTACGAGCAGTACGTC. It encodes CASSSGTESPNSYEQYV.

Only a few counts were recorded for this clone. The chain couples TRBV7-6 to TRBJ2-7; D uncertain. The CDR3 runs to 15 residues. Germline V gene lookup returns CDR1 SGHVS and CDR2 FNYEAQ. V shed 0 bases and J shed 0 bases, with 9 bases lying between them. CDR3 protein: CASSLAQASSYEQYF. The CDR3 DNA follows: TGTGCCAGCAGCTTAGCGCAGGCGAGCTCCTACGAGCAGTACTTC.

V and J are TRBV5-8 and TRBJ1-2; 7 positions match TRBD1. Germline V lookup: CDR1 SGHTS, CDR2 YDEGEE. J was trimmed by 4 bases and V by 3 bases; bases with no gene match: 12. CDR3 length: 16 residues. The CDR3 sequence is CASSSPGQPWGYGYTF. In DNA, the CDR3 is TGTGCCAGCAGCTCCCCGGGACAGCCTTGGGGCTATGGCTACACCTTC.

As DNA, the CDR3 is TGCGCCAGCAGCTTGACTCCCACGGGGGGTTGGGACACTGAAGCTTTCTTT. This translates into CASSLTPTGGWDTEAFF. V and J are TRBV5-1 and TRBJ1-1; D may be TRBD1 (5 bases). This CDR3 has 17 residues. Germline values: CDR1 SGHRS, CDR2 YFSETQ. Trimming stripped 1 base from V and 3 bases from J, with 19 bases between.

A few counts support this clone. This rearrangement joins TRBV7-9 to TRBJ2-6; 10 positions agree with TRBD1. The CDR3 has 18 amino acids. Looked up from germline, CDR1 is SEHNR and CDR2 is FQNEAQ (reference sequence). The V segment lost 5 bases and the J segment 0 bases; nucleotides outside the gene matches: 7. Here the CDR3 reads CASSPTGGDLSGANVLTF. The DNA for the CDR3 is TGTGCCAGCAGCCCGACAGGGGGCGACCTCTCTGGGGCCAACGTCCTGACTTTC.

The J gene is TRBJ1-2, the V gene TRBV5-4, with 9 bases matching TRBD1. Germline V gene sequence: CDR1 SGHNT, CDR2 YYREEE (reference sequence). This CDR3 spans 15 amino acids. J was trimmed by 5 bases and V by 5 bases; bases with no gene match: 10. This chain's CDR3 is CASSEPGQGEYGYTF. The CDR3 nucleotides read TGTGCCAGCAGTGAGCCGGGACAGGGAGAGTATGGCTACACCTTC.

This chain uses TRBV7-2 with TRBJ1-1; no firm D call. V lost 3 bases and J 6 bases, leaving 14 bases between the germline ends. Looked up from germline, CDR1 is SGHTA and CDR2 is FQGNSA. This CDR3 has 14 amino acids. The CDR3 region is CASSLPTRRAEAFF. CDR3 nucleotide sequence: TGTGCCAGCAGCTTGCCGACAAGGAGGGCTGAAGCTTTCTTT.

This clone appeared a few times. J is TRBJ1-1 and V is TRBV6-6; 10 bases match TRBD1. There are 15 residues in the CDR3. With 0 bases clipped from V and 11 bases from J, the junction kept 9 bases outside the gene matches. Germline CDR1 and CDR2: MNHNY and SVGAGI (reference sequence). The CDR3 loop reads CASSYSVGDRGGAFF. CDR3 nucleotide sequence: TGTGCCAGCAGTTACTCAGTCGGGGACAGGGGTGGGGCTTTCTTT.

The chain carries TRBV28 and TRBJ2-7, with a tentative D call TRBD1 (6 bases). The CDR3 sequence is 16 residues long. Trimming shortened V by 1 base and J by 1 base, and 14 bases separated the two germline ends. CDR1 is MDHEN and CDR2 is SYDVKM in the germline V gene. The CDR3 reads CASSLSAETGSYEQYF. The CDR3 nucleotides are TGTGCCAGCAGTTTATCTGCGGAAACAGGGTCCTACGAGCAGTACTTC.

CDR3 loop: CASSLAGAGPEAFF. The CDR3 DNA follows: TGTGCCAGCAGCTTAGCAGGTGCAGGGCCTGAAGCTTTCTTT. The chain joins TRBV7-9 to TRBJ1-1, with D maybe TRBD1 (5 bases). The CDR3 sequence is 14 residues long. CDR1 is SEHNR and CDR2 is FQNEAQ in the germline V gene (reference sequence). V lost 0 bases to trimming and J lost 6 bases, with 11 bases between them.

The chain links TRBV6-6 to TRBJ2-1; possible D gene TRBD2, 6 bases. This CDR3 has 13 residues. Trimming stripped 8 bases from V and 5 bases from J, with 13 bases between. Germline CDR1 MNHNY, CDR2 SVGAGI (reference sequence). CDR3 loop: CASAGFRDNEQFF. DNA for the CDR3: TGTGCCAGCGCGGGGTTTCGGGACAATGAGCAGTTCTTC.

This rearrangement joins TRBV30 to TRBJ1-1; the match to TRBD1 covers 7 bases. CDR3 length: 11 amino acids. CDR1 and CDR2 (germline): GTSNPN, SVGIG (reference sequence). Here the CDR3 DNA reads TGTGCAAGGGGACAGCACACTGAAGCTTTCTTT. As protein: CARGQHTEAFF.

V and J are TRBV21-1 and TRBJ2-5; TRBD1 reflects the table's D call only, with no check against the DNA. TRBV21-1 is a recognized pseudogene. This CDR3 has 15 amino acids. CDR3 sequence reads: CASSNRGQGRETQYF. Written as DNA, the CDR3 is TGTGCCAGCAGCAACAGGGGACAGGGGCGGGAGACCCAGTACTTC.

The chain has TRBV27 and TRBJ1-1; 8 bases fit TRBD1. V trimming: 7 bases; J trimming: 1 base; junction bases outside the gene matches: 2. This CDR3 has 13 residues. The germline CDR1 and CDR2 sequences are MNHEY and SMNVEV (reference sequence). The CDR3 DNA sequence: TGTGCCAGCAAAGGGACAGGGAACACTGAAGCTTTCTTT. Protein: CASKGTGNTEAFF.

The gene calls are TRBV9 and TRBJ1-1, with no clear D. CDR1 is SGDLS and CDR2 is YYNGEE in the germline V gene. V gave up 3 bases and J gave up 0 bases, with 9 bases separating them. CDR3 length: 14 amino acids. The CDR3 reads CASSALELNTEAFF. The CDR3 DNA sequence: TGTGCCAGCAGCGCCCTGGAGCTGAACACTGAAGCTTTCTTT.

The chain recombines TRBV2 with TRBJ2-7, with 9 nucleotides matching TRBD2. CDR1 and CDR2 (germline): SNHLY, FYNNEI. V was pared by 4 bases and J by 5 bases, with 12 bases of the junction left unmatched. The CDR3 totals 16 residues. The CDR3 DNA is TGTGCCAGCAGTGGTATGGGGCTAGCGGGAACGAACGAGCAGTACTTC. It codes for CASSGMGLAGTNEQYF.

This chain uses TRBV28 with TRBJ2-7; 8 bases match TRBD1. This CDR3 is 13 amino acids long. The germline CDR1 and CDR2 sequences are MDHEN and SYDVKM. With V trimmed by 3 bases and J by 5 bases, 3 bases remained unmatched. For the CDR3, the DNA is TGTGCCAGCAGTTTTGTGGGACAGGACGAGCAGTACTTC. It yields the protein CASSFVGQDEQYF.

V is TRBV6-5 and J is TRBJ2-3; 7 bases align to TRBD2. V was clipped by 4 bases and J by 2 bases; unmatched bases: 3. CDR1 is MNHEY and CDR2 is SVGAGI in the germline V gene. CDR3 length: 14 residues. The CDR3 loop is CASSLLAFTDTQYF. The CDR3 bases are TGTGCCAGCAGTTTACTAGCGTTCACAGATACGCAGTATTTT.

The CDR3 protein is CASSFEQGSPLHF. Here the CDR3 DNA reads TGTGCCAGCAGTTTCGAACAGGGTTCACCCCTCCACTTT. The chain is built from TRBV6-5 and TRBJ1-6, with D perhaps matching TRBD1 (6 bases). Trimming left V 4 bases short and J 9 bases short, with 10 bases between. This CDR3 is built from 13 residues. From germline, CDR1 is MNHEY and CDR2 SVGAGI.

V and J are TRBV2 and TRBJ2-5; 8 bases align to TRBD1. The CDR3 extends over 16 amino acids. Looked up from germline, CDR1 is SNHLY and CDR2 is FYNNEI. Trimming removed 5 bases from V and 7 bases from J; junction bases left unmatched: 15. The CDR3 loop reads CASSTFPRGQAMTQYF. The DNA of the CDR3 is TGTGCCAGCAGTACTTTTCCCAGGGGGCAGGCGATGACCCAGTACTTC.

The CDR3 loop reads CASSFMTNPSTDTQYF. In nucleotides, the CDR3 is TGTGCCAGCAGCTTCATGACTAACCCTAGCACAGATACGCAGTATTTT. This sequence joins TRBV5-6 and TRBJ2-3; tentative D call: TRBD2 (5 bases). Trimming removed 2 bases from V and 0 bases from J, with 13 bases in between. Germline-derived CDR1 and CDR2 are SGHDT and YYEEEE. The CDR3 extends over 16 amino acids.

The chain uses TRBV5-4 and TRBJ2-3, with TRBD2 matching 9 bases. CDR3 size: 13 residues. J was trimmed by 4 bases and V by 4 bases; bases with no gene match: 1. Germline V lookup: CDR1 SGHNT, CDR2 YYREEE (reference sequence). Here the CDR3 DNA reads TGTGCCAGCAGCCAGCGGGAGGCAGATACGCAGTATTTT. Its protein product is CASSQREADTQYF.